The rows below give T cell receptor beta chains drawn from one sample of a study of cytomegalovirus exposure and HLA in healthy donors. The assay was immunoSEQ multiplex PCR, and TCRdb's table has in-frame clones only and misses some. The repertoire includes approximately 160,000 clones, more than 70% of them detected once, and 0.38% sits in the top ten. Sequencing was done on a sample of PBMCs. These TCRs come from a boy younger than 10 in good health and CMV-seronegative. Each CDR3 is given with its conserved first and last residue. Each record gives: CDR3 length, clone size, V gene, D gene, J gene, CDR3 protein, CDR3 DNA. D genes are given only for firm matches. Part of the rows lack a size; the others show once, few, many or a class for expanded clones.

CDR3 length: 16
clone size: NA
V gene: TRBV7-9
D gene: NA
J gene: TRBJ1-3
CDR3 protein: CSSRGGPISSGNTIYF
CDR3 DNA: TGTTCCAGCAGGGGCGGGCCGATTTCGTCTGGAAACACCATATATTTT

CDR3 length: 15
clone size: once
V gene: TRBV7-3
D gene: TRBD2
J gene: TRBJ2-3
CDR3 protein: CASSRGRGFTDTQYF
CDR3 DNA: TGTGCCAGCAGCCGGGGGAGGGGATTCACAGATACGCAGTATTTT

CDR3 length: 15
clone size: NA
V gene: TRBV5-1
D gene: NA
J gene: TRBJ2-6
CDR3 protein: CASSVTISGANVLTF
CDR3 DNA: TGCGCCAGCAGCGTGACAATCTCTGGGGCCAACGTCCTGACTTTC

CDR3 length: 16
clone size: NA
V gene: TRBV18
D gene: NA
J gene: TRBJ2-1
CDR3 protein: CASSSTANPSYNEQFF
CDR3 DNA: TGTGCCAGCTCATCGACAGCTAACCCTTCCTACAATGAGCAGTTCTTC

CDR3 length: 15
clone size: NA
V gene: TRBV6-1
D gene: TRBD2
J gene: TRBJ2-7
CDR3 protein: CASSVPAGARYEQYF
CDR3 DNA: TGTGCCAGCAGTGTCCCAGCGGGAGCTCGCTACGAGCAGTACTTC

CDR3 length: 14
clone size: NA
V gene: TRBV2
D gene: NA
J gene: TRBJ1-5
CDR3 protein: CASSERASNQPQHF
CDR3 DNA: TGTGCCAGCAGTGAGCGAGCCAGCAATCAGCCCCAGCATTTT

CDR3 length: 15
clone size: NA
V gene: TRBV14
D gene: TRBD2
J gene: TRBJ2-4
CDR3 protein: CASSQVGGSGHIQYF
CDR3 DNA: TGTGCCAGCAGCCAAGTGGGAGGGAGCGGTCACATTCAGTACTTC

CDR3 length: 17
clone size: NA
V gene: TRBV4-1
D gene: TRBD2
J gene: TRBJ2-5
CDR3 protein: CASSQEGASGTQETQYF
CDR3 DNA: TGCGCCAGCAGCCAAGAAGGGGCTAGCGGGACTCAAGAGACCCAGTACTTC

CDR3 length: 17
clone size: NA
V gene: TRBV7-2
D gene: TRBD2
J gene: TRBJ2-1
CDR3 protein: CASSLTASGRVWGEQFF
CDR3 DNA: TGTGCCAGCAGCTTGACCGCTAGCGGGAGGGTCTGGGGTGAGCAGTTCTTC

CDR3 length: 14
clone size: once
V gene: TRBV7-7
D gene: TRBD1
J gene: TRBJ2-7
CDR3 protein: CASSPGTGAYEQYF
CDR3 DNA: TGTGCCAGCAGCCCCGGGACAGGGGCCTACGAGCAGTACTTC

CDR3 length: 13
clone size: NA
V gene: TRBV2
D gene: TRBD1
J gene: TRBJ2-7
CDR3 protein: CANSGGVAWEQYF
CDR3 DNA: TGTGCCAACTCAGGGGGCGTAGCTTGGGAGCAGTACTTC